This T cell receptor beta chain appears in the sequencing data of a study of CD8+ T cells in alopecia areata. In regard to this clone: Its antigen is not known.

V was pared by 5 bases and J by 0 bases, with 16 bases between. There are 16 residues in the CDR3. Germline CDR1 is SGHTA and CDR2 is FQGNSA. PBMCs served as the source from which CD4+ and CD8+ T cells were sorted. Findings and limits, study-wide: Elevated clonality characterized lesional scalp relative to normal scalp, particularly in alopecia totalis/universalis.

Sequencing templates came from extracted RNA that was reverse transcribed into cDNA. Profiled with immunoSEQ multiplex PCR; TCRdb holds only in-frame clones, not every one. The data show about 100,000 clones, around 59% seen once. The specimen sequenced was CD8+ T cells sorted from blood. The sequence was obtained from a human donor in good health. The chain recombines TRBV7-2 with TRBJ2-5; D perhaps matches TRBD2 (6 bases). Here the CDR3 DNA reads TGTGCCAGCAGCGCCGGGACTTCTTTGTACCAAGAGACCCAGTACTTC. Residues: CASSAGTSLYQETQYF. Using reference TRBV7-2 and TRBJ2-5 for the parts outside the CDR3, the full variable domain is GAGVSQSPSNKVTEKGKDVELRCDPISGHTALYWYRQSLGQGLEFLIYFQGNSAPDKSGLPSDRFSAERTGGSVSTLTIQRTQQEDSAVYLCASSAGTSLYQETQYFGPGTRLLVL.